Described below is a single T cell receptor beta chain sequence and its context. Single viable CD3+CD4+CD8-CD45RO+ cells were sorted as the memory CD4+ T cells. TCRdb's table, derived via immunoSEQ multiplex PCR, lists solely in-frame clones and lacks some. The sample lists 30,000 to 40,000 clones, approximately 76% occurring once. Germline-derived CDR1 and CDR2 are MNHEY and SVGAGI. The CDR3 extends over 14 amino acids. V shed 4 bases, J shed 6 bases, and the junction held 7 bases outside the gene matches. This specimen belongs to a study of memory CD4+ T cells and cytomegalovirus serostatus. This TCR was recovered from an adult in good health and CMV-seronegative. Some clones in this sample may be carry-over from other donors' samples. The chain links TRBV6-5 to TRBJ2-7, with 9 bases fitting TRBD2. The sequencing sample was made of memory CD4+ T cells from blood. The CDR3 protein is CASSLGGGALEQYF. In DNA, the CDR3 is TGTGCCAGCAGTTTGGGCGGGGGGGCTCTCGAGCAGTACTTC.